The 25 T cell receptor beta chains presented below share a single source sample, sequenced in a study of T cells in Graves' hyperthyroidism and ophthalmopathy (dated by TCRdb to the late 2010s). Libraries were constructed by multiplex PCR. Sequencing used an Illumina HiSeq 2000. TCR beta CDR3 regions were amplified from RNA transcripts. A first-round RT-PCR of the TCR CDR3 used the HTBI primer set with the Qiagen OneStep RT-PCR kit. TCRdb handled the public reads itself, with Q25 trimming in fastp and clone calling in MiXCR, and kept productive beta chains. CDR3 protein duplicates are merged, each entry listing the most common genes and DNA. This sample has about 290,000 distinct CDR3 sequences in its table, and less than 20% of those were observed once. Approximately 35% of the sample lies in the top ten. Input material: blood. These receptors came from a man in his fifties with Graves' ophthalmopathy.

Only a few counts were recorded for this clonotype. The V call is TRBV19, the J call TRBJ1-2; no clear D gene. V shed 3 bases and J shed 9 bases, with 11 bases lying between them. This CDR3 spans 12 amino acids. Germline-derived CDR1 and CDR2 are LNHDA and SQIVND (reference sequence). The CDR3 spells CASSIFPGSYTF. The DNA of the CDR3 is TGTGCCAGTAGTATTTTTCCGGGAAGCTACACCTTC. The full variable domain, rest sourced from reference TRBV19 and TRBJ1-2, is DGGITQSPKYLFRKEGQNVTLSCEQNLNHDAMYWYRQDPGQGLRLIYYSQIVNDFQKGDIAEGYSVSREKKESFPLTVTSAQKNPTAFYLCASSIFPGSYTFGSGTRLTVV.

This clonotype appeared a few times. The chain employs TRBV13 and TRBJ2-7; the D gene is possibly TRBD2 (6 bases). V was shortened by 1 base and J by 5 bases, with 12 bases between the two germline ends. The germline V gene has CDR1 PRHDT and CDR2 FYEKMQ (reference sequence). The length of the CDR3 is 14 residues. The CDR3 DNA sequence: TGTGCCAGCAGCTTAGTGGGGGGAGTGAACGAGCAGTACTTC. Amino acids: CASSLVGGVNEQYF.

This chain links TRBV2 with TRBJ2-1, with 12 bases matching TRBD1. The CDR3 sequence is 14 residues long. Germline loops: CDR1 SNHLY, CDR2 FYNNEI. J gave up 8 bases and V 6 bases, and 5 bases lay outside the gene matches. CDR3 amino acids: CASRAGTGGDEQFF. CDR3 bases: TGTGCCAGCAGGGCCGGGACAGGGGGCGATGAGCAGTTCTTC.

This chain connects TRBV28 to TRBJ2-7; tentatively, D is TRBD1 or TRBD2 (7 bases each). The germline V gene encodes CDR1 MDHEN and CDR2 SYDVKM. The CDR3 has 15 amino acids. Trimming took 6 bases from V and 2 from J, leaving 17 bases between them. The CDR3 is CASSPDREGTYEQYF. DNA for the CDR3: TGTGCCAGCAGCCCCGACAGGGAGGGGACCTACGAGCAGTACTTC.

This clonotype showed up many times. This sequence joins TRBV7-2 and TRBJ2-7, with 8 bases matching TRBD2. From germline, CDR1 is SGHTA and CDR2 FQGNSA. The CDR3 contains 15 residues. V was clipped by 1 base and J by 2 bases; unmatched bases: 4. The CDR3 region has the DNA TGTGCCAGCAGCTTAGGGACTAGCAGGACCTACGAGCAGTACTTC. Protein product: CASSLGTSRTYEQYF.

This clonotype was seen at least ten times. V is TRBV11-2 and J is TRBJ2-2; D ambiguous. V lost 0 bases and J lost 7, with 6 bases in between. Germline loops: CDR1 SGHAT, CDR2 FQNNGV. The CDR3 extends over 13 amino acids. CDR3 coding DNA: TGTGCCAGCAGCTTAGATGTGGTCGGGGAGCTGTTTTTT. Translation: CASSLDVVGELFF. The full variable domain, rest sourced from reference TRBV11-2 and TRBJ2-2, is EAGVAQSPRYKIIEKRQSVAFWCNPISGHATLYWYQQILGQGPKLLIQFQNNGVVDDSQLPKDRFSAERLKGVDSTLKIQPAKLEDSAVYLCASSLDVVGELFFGEGSRLTVL.

The table lists this clonotype with a few counts. The chain has TRBV14 and TRBJ2-7, with D unresolved. The CDR3 sequence is 11 residues long. Germline V CDR1 and CDR2: SGHDN, FVKESK. The ends were cut back, 8 bases at V and 5 bases at J, with 10 bases in the middle. CDR3 sequence (DNA): TGTGCCAGCGGTAATGGGAACGAGCAGTACTTC. Amino acid sequence: CASGNGNEQYF. Using reference TRBV14 and TRBJ2-7 for the parts outside the CDR3, the full variable domain is EAGVTQFPSHSVIEKGQTVTLRCDPISGHDNLYWYRRVMGKEIKFLLHFVKESKQDESGMPNNRFLAERTGGTYSTLKVQPAELEDSGVYFCASGNGNEQYFGPGTRLTVT.

A few counts support this clonotype. The V call is TRBV20-1, the J call TRBJ2-1; 8 bases map to TRBD2. The J segment lost 3 bases and the V segment lost 6 bases, leaving 13 bases of the junction unmatched. Germline V gives CDR1 DFQATT, CDR2 SNEGSKA (reference sequence). The CDR3 length is 16 residues. This CDR3 reads CSAPSGSSGHYNEQFF. CDR3 nucleotide sequence: TGCAGTGCCCCTAGTGGGTCTAGCGGGCACTACAATGAGCAGTTCTTC.

The chain combines TRBV10-3 with TRBJ1-4, with 7 positions matching TRBD1. Germline values: CDR1 ENHRY, CDR2 SYGVKD. This CDR3 is 15 amino acids long. V lost 10 bases to trimming and J lost 0 bases; unmatched junction nucleotides: 8. The CDR3 sequence: CATRDRAATNEKLFF. The CDR3 bases are TGTGCCACGAGGGACAGAGCTGCAACTAATGAAAAACTGTTTTTT.

V is TRBV9 and J is TRBJ2-3; D might be TRBD2 (6 bases). The V gene's germline CDR1 is SGDLS and CDR2 YYNGEE. The CDR3 sequence is 15 residues long. Trimming took off 3 bases at V and 0 bases at J, with 11 bases between the two ends. CDR3 in DNA: TGTGCCAGCAGCGCGGGGGACTCCAGCACAGATACGCAGTATTTT. Translation gives CASSAGDSSTDTQYF.

This clonotype was found many times. V is TRBV6-1 and J is TRBJ2-7; 7 bases agree with TRBD1. V shed 7 bases, J shed 4 bases, and the junction held 7 bases outside the gene matches. This CDR3 has 13 amino acids. The V gene's germline CDR1 is MNHNS and CDR2 SASEGT. CDR3 DNA: TGTGCCAGCAAGAGGGCCAGGGGGTACGAGCAGTACTTC. It yields the protein CASKRARGYEQYF.

This clonotype was picked up many times. V and J are TRBV7-4 and TRBJ1-5; TRBD1 matches 8 bases. The CDR3 contains 19 residues. Germline CDR1 SGHVT, CDR2 SQSDAQ. V was pared by 0 bases and J by 0 bases, with 10 bases of the junction left unmatched. The CDR3 bases are TGTGCCAGCAGCTTAGCTCAACAGGGGGACATTTCTAGCAATCAGCCCCAGCATTTT. Residues: CASSLAQQGDISSNQPQHF.

Ten or more counts support this clonotype. This sequence joins TRBV2 and TRBJ1-5; the D is unclear. The CDR3 contains 15 residues. Germline lookup yields CDR1 SNHLY and CDR2 FYNNEI. V shed 6 bases and J shed 1 base, with 13 bases lying between them. The CDR3 sequence: CASRGNSGSNQPQHF. As DNA, the CDR3 is TGTGCCAGCAGGGGCAATTCGGGAAGCAATCAGCCCCAGCATTTT.

This clonotype was seen at least ten times. The genes are TRBV28 and TRBJ2-1, with D possibly matching TRBD1 (6 bases). Deletions cut 8 bases from V and 1 base from J, with 9 bases between. The CDR3 is 13 residues long. The V gene's germline CDR1 is MDHEN and CDR2 SYDVKM. CDR3 sequence: CASQQGSYNEQFF. CDR3 coding DNA: TGTGCCAGCCAGCAGGGGTCCTACAATGAGCAGTTCTTC.

The rearrangement joins TRBV5-5 to TRBJ2-7; TRBD2 might be the D (6 bases). This CDR3 is built from 15 residues. From germline, CDR1 is SGHKS and CDR2 YYEKEE (reference sequence). Deletions cut 2 bases from V and 4 bases from J, with 16 bases between. CDR3 DNA: TGTGCCAGCAGCTTTCTAGGTGTGGGGGGATACGAGCAGTACTTC. Protein sequence: CASSFLGVGGYEQYF.

This clonotype was observed many times. The chain is built from TRBV28 and TRBJ1-2, with no clear D. The CDR3 covers 13 residues. Germline values: CDR1 MDHEN, CDR2 SYDVKM. The ends were cut back, 3 bases at V and 8 bases at J, with 13 bases in the middle. DNA of the CDR3: TGTGCCAGCAGTTTTAGAGGGAGCGACGGCTACACCTTC. This gives the protein CASSFRGSDGYTF.

The chain joins TRBV9 to TRBJ2-3; 10 nucleotides agree with TRBD2. V trimming: 0 bases; J trimming: 6 bases; junction bases outside the gene matches: 4. This CDR3 contains 15 residues. Germline-derived CDR1 and CDR2 are SGDLS and YYNGEE. For the CDR3, the DNA is TGTGCCAGCAGCGTAGAAAGCGGGAGGGGTGATACGCAGTATTTT. Its translation: CASSVESGRGDTQYF.

This clonotype was observed at least ten times. The CDR3: CASSLGGSTYNEQFF. CDR3 coding DNA: TGTGCCAGCAGCTTAGGGGGCAGCACCTACAATGAGCAGTTCTTC. The rearrangement links TRBV7-3 to TRBJ2-1; tentatively, D is TRBD1 (6 bases). The CDR3 spans 15 residues. Per the germline V gene, CDR1 is SGHTA and CDR2 is FQGTGA. V was trimmed by 2 bases and J by 2 bases, leaving 10 bases between them.

This clonotype was observed a few times. The CDR3: CASSQGLAGNEQFF. CDR3 DNA: TGTGCCAGTAGTCAGGGACTAGCGGGCAATGAGCAGTTCTTC. The chain carries TRBV19 and TRBJ2-1, with TRBD2 matching 12 bases. There are 14 residues in the CDR3. The V segment lost 5 bases and the J segment 6 bases; nucleotides outside the gene matches: 2. The germline V gene has CDR1 LNHDA and CDR2 SQIVND (reference sequence). Complete variable domain (other parts from reference TRBV19 and TRBJ2-1): DGGITQSPKYLFRKEGQNVTLSCEQNLNHDAMYWYRQDPGQGLRLIYYSQIVNDFQKGDIAEGYSVSREKKESFPLTVTSAQKNPTAFYLCASSQGLAGNEQFFGPGTRLTVL.

This clonotype was seen more than once but under ten times. The V gene is TRBV5-1, the J gene TRBJ1-6; TRBD1 matches 8 bases. Germline lookup yields CDR1 SGHRS and CDR2 YFSETQ. V lost 4 bases and J lost 7; bases outside the gene matches: 7. The CDR3 has 15 amino acids. The DNA for the CDR3 is TGCGCCAGCAGCAGCAACGACAGGGGCAATTCACCCCTCCACTTT. It yields the protein CASSSNDRGNSPLHF.

This clonotype was counted ten times or more. V is TRBV28 and J is TRBJ2-4; D ambiguous. Germline CDR1 reads MDHEN; CDR2 reads SYDVKM. The CDR3 is made up of 12 amino acids. Trimming cost V 2 bases and J 7 bases, with 6 bases left between them. The chain's CDR3 is CASSLGPNIQYF. The CDR3 nucleotides are TGTGCCAGCAGTTTAGGACCGAACATTCAGTACTTC.

This clonotype was found a few times. CDR3 amino acids: CASGPLLSLHF. Here the CDR3 DNA reads TGTGCCAGCGGCCCGCTCCTTTCCCTCCACTTT. This chain links TRBV28 with TRBJ1-6; no clear D gene. V lost 8 bases to trimming and J lost 14 bases, with 13 bases between them. This CDR3 contains 11 residues. CDR1 and CDR2 (germline): MDHEN, SYDVKM.

This clonotype was seen only a few times. This CDR3 reads CASSFLPSGRLEEQYF. The DNA for the CDR3 is TGCGCCAGCAGCTTCCTTCCTAGCGGGAGGCTGGAGGAGCAGTACTTC. The V call is TRBV5-1, the J call TRBJ2-7, with 11 bases matching TRBD2. The CDR3 contains 16 residues. CDR1 is SGHRS and CDR2 is YFSETQ in the germline V gene. Trimming cost V 2 bases and J 7 bases; bases outside gene matches: 11.

V usage is TRBV2 and J usage is TRBJ1-3, with D perhaps TRBD1 (5 bases). The CDR3 has 15 residues. The germline CDR1 and CDR2 sequences are SNHLY and FYNNEI. V shed 7 bases and J shed 0 bases, with 13 bases lying between them. DNA for the CDR3: TGTGCCAGCATGGGGCAGAGACTCTCTGGAAACACCATATATTTT. It codes for CASMGQRLSGNTIYF.

The CDR3 nucleotides read TGCAGCGTTGAACCGGGACAGGGGCAAGAGACCCAGTACTTC. Its protein product is CSVEPGQGQETQYF. This chain uses TRBV29-1 with TRBJ2-5; TRBD1 matches 10 bases. The CDR3 consists of 14 residues. CDR1 and CDR2 (germline): SQVTM, ANQGSEA. V shed 2 bases and J 2 bases; nucleotides not matched to a gene: 2.